This T cell receptor beta chain came from a study of shared clonotypes between healthy human individuals. About this clone: Its antigen is unknown.

V lost 0 bases and J lost 1, with 11 bases in between. The CDR3 length is 16 residues. The germline CDR1 and CDR2 sequences are KGHSH and LQKENI. Only in-frame clones appear in the TCRdb table, and some are missing; sequencing was by immunoSEQ multiplex PCR. The sample carries 1.4 million or so clones, less than 99% recorded once. Overall study findings and caveats: Sorted-subset samples were not fully sequenced, rarefaction indicated. A handful of donors showed sharing of around 5% of naive CD4 clonotypes. The generation probabilities recorded for non-shared clonotypes fell below those of clonotypes shared by all four donors.

The V call is TRBV18, the J call TRBJ2-3; D uncertain. Sequencing was done on a sample of naive CD4+ T cells sorted from blood. Subset specified: CD45RA+ positively selected. The clonotype originates from a man younger than 40 in good health. This CDR3 is CASSPPHGSGTDTQYF. The CDR3 DNA reads TGTGCCAGCTCACCACCCCATGGGTCTGGCACAGATACGCAGTATTTT.